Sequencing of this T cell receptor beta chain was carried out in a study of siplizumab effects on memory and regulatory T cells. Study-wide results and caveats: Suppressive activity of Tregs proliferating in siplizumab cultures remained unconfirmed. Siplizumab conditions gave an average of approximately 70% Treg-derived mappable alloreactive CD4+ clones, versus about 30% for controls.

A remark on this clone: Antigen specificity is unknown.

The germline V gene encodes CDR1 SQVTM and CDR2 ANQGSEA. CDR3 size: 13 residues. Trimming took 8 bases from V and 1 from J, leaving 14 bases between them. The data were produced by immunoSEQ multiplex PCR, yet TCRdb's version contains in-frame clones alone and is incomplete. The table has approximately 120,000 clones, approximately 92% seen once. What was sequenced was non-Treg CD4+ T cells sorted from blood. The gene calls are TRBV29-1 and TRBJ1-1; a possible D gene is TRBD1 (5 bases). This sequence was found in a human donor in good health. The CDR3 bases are TGCAGCCTTCAGACAGCCGAGAACACTGAAGCTTTCTTT. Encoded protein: CSLQTAENTEAFF.